This entry lists 21 T cell receptor beta chains sequenced from one sample in a study of OX40 agonist ivuxolimab in advanced cancers. Sequencing was performed with immunoSEQ multiplex PCR; in TCRdb, only in-frame clones are kept and a portion is missing. Of approximately 82,000 clones in the sample, 75% to 90% were seen once. This specimen consisted of CD4+ or CD8+ T cells sorted from blood, obtained in a trial of the OX40 agonist ivuxolimab. These receptors all stem from an adult with an advanced solid tumor such as melanoma, head and neck, liver or kidney cancer.

The rearrangement joins TRBV6-1 to TRBJ2-2, with D unclear. Germline CDR1 and CDR2: MNHNS and SASEGT. The CDR3 spans 13 residues. Trimming removed 2 bases at V and 5 bases at J, with 6 bases between. CDR3 in DNA: TGTGCCAGCAGTGAACAGAAGACCGGGGAGCTGTTTTTT. Protein: CASSEQKTGELFF.

This clone was seen once. The rearrangement joins TRBV29-1 to TRBJ2-4, with 7 bases identical to TRBD2. This CDR3 is 13 amino acids long. Germline CDR1 reads SQVTM; CDR2 reads ANQGSEA. J gave up 6 bases and V 0 bases, and 2 bases lay outside the gene matches. This CDR3 reads CSVEEGGVNIQYF. CDR3 DNA: TGCAGCGTTGAAGAGGGGGGGGTAAACATTCAGTACTTC.

The chain is built from TRBV18 and TRBJ2-5, with no clear D. The germline gives CDR1 KGHSH, CDR2 LQKENI. V lost 4 bases, J lost 5 bases, and 14 bases lay in between. This CDR3 is built from 14 residues. The DNA for the CDR3 is TGTGCCAGCTCACTTTCGGGCAGAGAGGAGACCCAGTACTTC. It specifies CASSLSGREETQYF.

A few counts support this clone. The rearrangement joins TRBV18 to TRBJ1-4, with TRBD1 matching 10 bases. The CDR3 is 14 residues long. The germline CDR1 and CDR2 sequences are KGHSH and LQKENI. V lost 5 bases and J lost 8; bases outside the gene matches: 5. CDR3 residues: CASSAGTGEEKLFF. CDR3 DNA: TGTGCCAGCTCAGCCGGGACAGGGGAGGAAAAACTGTTTTTT.

This chain connects TRBV2 to TRBJ2-3, with D perhaps matching TRBD1 (5 bases). Germline loops: CDR1 SNHLY, CDR2 FYNNEI. The V end was cut by 3 bases, the J end by 0 bases, with 13 bases between. The CDR3 extends over 16 amino acids. This CDR3 is CASSDWGSLSTDTQYF. The DNA of the CDR3 is TGTGCCAGCAGTGATTGGGGCAGCCTAAGCACAGATACGCAGTATTTT.

J is TRBJ2-1 and V is TRBV7-6, with unresolved D. CDR1 and CDR2 from the germline V gene are SGHVS and FNYEAQ. V lost 5 bases and J 8 bases, leaving 19 bases between the germline ends. The CDR3 runs to 15 residues. The CDR3 nucleotides read TGTGCCAGCAGCCTAAGGGTTTCCCAGAACGATGAGCAGTTCTTC. This codes for CASSLRVSQNDEQFF. The complete variable domain, with remaining parts taken from reference TRBV7-6 and TRBJ2-1, reads GAGVSQSPRYKVTKRGQDVALRCDPISGHVSLYWYRQALGQGPEFLTYFNYEAQQDKSGLPNDRFSAERPEGSISTLTIQRTEQRDSAMYRCASSLRVSQNDEQFFGPGTRLTVL.

This rearrangement joins TRBV4-1 to TRBJ1-4, with a possible D match to TRBD1 (5 bases). The germline V gene has CDR1 MGHRA and CDR2 YSYEKL. Trimming removed 2 bases at V and 6 bases at J, with 16 bases between. This CDR3 is built from 16 residues. The CDR3 region is CASSQMGATEDEKLFF. In nucleotides, the CDR3 is TGCGCCAGCAGCCAAATGGGTGCGACAGAGGATGAAAAACTGTTTTTT.

The chain carries TRBV7-3 and TRBJ1-2, with D hard to call. Trimming left V 11 bases short and J 4 bases short, with 23 bases between. This CDR3 region has 15 residues. CDR1 SGHTA and CDR2 FQGTGA come from the germline V gene. CDR3 coding DNA: TGTGCCGGGCCAGGAGGGCCGGCGAGCATCTATGGCTACACCTTC. This translates into CAGPGGPASIYGYTF.

The chain uses TRBV2 and TRBJ2-1, with D possibly being TRBD1 (6 bases). Germline CDR1 and CDR2: SNHLY and FYNNEI. V was cut by 5 bases and J by 7 bases, with 18 bases left in between. The CDR3 totals 15 residues. The CDR3 DNA follows: TGTGCCAGCAGTCTAATATCCGGGACACAGAATGAGCAGTTCTTC. Residues: CASSLISGTQNEQFF.

The chain uses TRBV9 and TRBJ2-5; 8 bases align to TRBD1. The J call may be wrong; the DNA end is better matched by TRBJ2-7. The CDR3 is 12 residues long. Germline V gene lookup returns CDR1 SGDLS and CDR2 YYNGEE. The CDR3 reads CASSAGQGEQYF. The CDR3 nucleotides read TGTGCCAGCAGCGCCGGACAGGGCGAGCAGTACTTC.

The gene calls are TRBV6-6 and TRBJ2-1, with D possibly called TRBD1 or TRBD2 (5 bases each). The germline V gene encodes CDR1 MNHNY and CDR2 SVGAGI (reference sequence). The CDR3 extends over 14 amino acids. Deletions cut 5 bases from V and 5 bases from J, with 13 bases between. CDR3 loop: CASSGTRDNNEQFF. The CDR3 coding sequence is TGTGCCAGCAGTGGGACGAGGGATAACAATGAGCAGTTCTTC.

The V gene is TRBV7-2, the J gene TRBJ1-2; 9 positions match TRBD1. V was pared by 0 bases and J by 3 bases, with 2 bases of the junction left unmatched. The CDR3 runs 15 residues. CDR1 SGHTA and CDR2 FQGNSA come from the germline V gene. CDR3 nucleotides: TGTGCCAGCAGCTTAGCTACAGGGGGCTACTATGGCTACACCTTC. Amino acid sequence: CASSLATGGYYGYTF.

V usage is TRBV10-1 and J usage is TRBJ2-6; no definite D call. This CDR3 has 14 amino acids. Germline V gene data show CDR1 as WNHNN and CDR2 as SYGVQD (reference sequence). V was clipped by 4 bases and J by 1 base, with 5 bases between them. The CDR3 sequence: CASSGPSGANVLTF. The CDR3 DNA reads as TGCGCCAGCAGTGGCCCGTCTGGGGCCAACGTCCTGACTTTC.

The chain couples TRBV7-9 to TRBJ2-2; perhaps TRBD2 as D (5 bases). V was shortened by 5 bases and J by 2 bases, with 9 bases between the two germline ends. This CDR3 is 14 amino acids long. The germline gives CDR1 SEHNR, CDR2 FQNEAQ (reference sequence). The chain's CDR3 is CASSEGVNTGELFF. As DNA, the CDR3 is TGTGCCAGCAGCGAGGGCGTAAACACCGGGGAGCTGTTTTTT.

J is TRBJ1-1 and V is TRBV9; no definite D call. CDR3 size: 13 residues. Germline-derived CDR1 and CDR2 are SGDLS and YYNGEE. V was trimmed by 2 bases and J by 2 bases, leaving 7 bases between them. CDR3 nucleotide sequence: TGTGCCAGCAGCGTGGCAGGTAACACTGAAGCTTTCTTT. It is translated as CASSVAGNTEAFF.

V and J are TRBV7-9 and TRBJ2-5; 8 nucleotides line up with TRBD2. The V gene's germline CDR1 is SEHNR and CDR2 FQNEAQ (reference sequence). The CDR3 loop spans 16 amino acids. J was trimmed by 4 bases and V by 0 bases; bases with no gene match: 7. In nucleotides, the CDR3 is TGTGCCAGCAGCTTAGCGGCGGGGGGTAATTCAGAGACCCAGTACTTC. This translates into CASSLAAGGNSETQYF. The whole variable domain, filled in from reference TRBV7-9 and TRBJ2-5, reads DTGVSQNPRHKITKRGQNVTFRCDPISEHNRLYWYRQTLGQGPEFLTYFQNEAQLEKSRLLSDRFSAERPKGSFSTLEIQRTEQGDSAMYLCASSLAAGGNSETQYFGPGTRLLVL.

The V call is TRBV5-1, the J call TRBJ2-3; D is perhaps TRBD1 or TRBD2 (5 bases each). The CDR3 covers 13 residues. Trimming shortened V by 7 bases and J by 4 bases, and 13 bases separated the two germline ends. From germline, CDR1 is SGHRS and CDR2 YFSETQ. The CDR3 region is CASRQLGADTQYF. CDR3 DNA sequence: TGCGCCAGCCGTCAACTAGGGGCAGATACGCAGTATTTT.

V and J are TRBV7-3 and TRBJ1-6; tentatively, D is TRBD1 (6 bases). Trimming took off 4 bases at V and 5 bases at J, with 15 bases between the two ends. This CDR3 contains 16 residues. Germline V lookup: CDR1 SGHTA, CDR2 FQGTGA. The CDR3 reads CASSSTGTRDNSPLHF. The DNA for the CDR3 is TGTGCCAGCAGCTCTACCGGGACAAGAGATAATTCACCCCTCCACTTT.

The genes are TRBV4-2 and TRBJ2-1; TRBD2 matches 8 bases. CDR1 and CDR2 (germline): LGHNA, YNFKEQ. With V trimmed by 1 base and J by 8 bases, 10 bases remained unmatched. The CDR3 runs 16 residues. The CDR3 sequence: CASSQVTVTSDDEQFF. For the CDR3, the DNA is TGTGCCAGCAGCCAAGTCACAGTGACTAGCGACGATGAGCAGTTCTTC.

Remarks on this clone: This specimen includes other DNA sequences encoding the same CDR3. The chain uses TRBV5-1 and TRBJ1-3; TRBD1 might be the D (5 bases). Germline V gene lookup returns CDR1 SGHRS and CDR2 YFSETQ. V lost 2 bases to trimming and J lost 2 bases, with 11 bases between them. This CDR3 is 15 amino acids long. The CDR3 region has the DNA TGCGCCAGCAGCTTCCAAGGGGTAACTGGAAACACCATATATTTT. Its translation is CASSFQGVTGNTIYF.

This clone came up a few times. This chain uses TRBV7-9 with TRBJ2-2; maybe TRBD2 (6 bases). Germline V lookup: CDR1 SEHNR, CDR2 FQNEAQ (reference sequence). This CDR3 comprises 13 residues. With 5 bases removed from V and 10 bases from J, the gap between germline ends came to 14 bases. The CDR3 is CASSGGLYVELFF. CDR3 bases: TGTGCCAGCAGCGGGGGACTGTACGTGGAGCTGTTTTTT.